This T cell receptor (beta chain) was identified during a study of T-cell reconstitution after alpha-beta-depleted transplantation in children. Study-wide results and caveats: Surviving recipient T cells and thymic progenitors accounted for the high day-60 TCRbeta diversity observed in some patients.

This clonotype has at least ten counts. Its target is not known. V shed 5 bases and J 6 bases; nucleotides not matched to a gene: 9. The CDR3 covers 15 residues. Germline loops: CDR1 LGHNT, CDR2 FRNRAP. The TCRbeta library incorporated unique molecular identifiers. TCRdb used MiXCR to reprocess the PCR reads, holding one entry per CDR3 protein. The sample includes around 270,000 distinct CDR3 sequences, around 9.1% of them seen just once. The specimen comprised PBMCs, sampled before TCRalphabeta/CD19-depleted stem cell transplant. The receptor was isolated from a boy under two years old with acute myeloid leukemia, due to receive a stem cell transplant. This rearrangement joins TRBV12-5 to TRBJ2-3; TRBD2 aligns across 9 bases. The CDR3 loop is CASGRGTSNSDTQYF. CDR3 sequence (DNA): TGTGCTAGTGGTCGAGGGACTAGCAATTCGGATACGCAGTATTTT.